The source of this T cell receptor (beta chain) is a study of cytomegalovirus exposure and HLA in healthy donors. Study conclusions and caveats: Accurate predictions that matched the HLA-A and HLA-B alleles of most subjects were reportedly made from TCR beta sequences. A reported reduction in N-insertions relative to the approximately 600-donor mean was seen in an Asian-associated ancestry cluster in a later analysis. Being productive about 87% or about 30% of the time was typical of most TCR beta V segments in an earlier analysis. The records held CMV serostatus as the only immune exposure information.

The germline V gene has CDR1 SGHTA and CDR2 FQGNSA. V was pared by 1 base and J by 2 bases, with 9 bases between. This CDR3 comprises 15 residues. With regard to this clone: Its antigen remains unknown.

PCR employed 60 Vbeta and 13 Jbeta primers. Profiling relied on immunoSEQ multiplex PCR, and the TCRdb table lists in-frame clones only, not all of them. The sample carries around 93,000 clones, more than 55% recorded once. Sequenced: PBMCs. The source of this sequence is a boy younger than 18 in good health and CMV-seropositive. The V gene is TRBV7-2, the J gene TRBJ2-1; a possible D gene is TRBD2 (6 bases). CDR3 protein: CASSLDRGTYNEQFF. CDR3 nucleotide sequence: TGTGCCAGCAGCTTAGATCGGGGGACCTACAATGAGCAGTTCTTC.